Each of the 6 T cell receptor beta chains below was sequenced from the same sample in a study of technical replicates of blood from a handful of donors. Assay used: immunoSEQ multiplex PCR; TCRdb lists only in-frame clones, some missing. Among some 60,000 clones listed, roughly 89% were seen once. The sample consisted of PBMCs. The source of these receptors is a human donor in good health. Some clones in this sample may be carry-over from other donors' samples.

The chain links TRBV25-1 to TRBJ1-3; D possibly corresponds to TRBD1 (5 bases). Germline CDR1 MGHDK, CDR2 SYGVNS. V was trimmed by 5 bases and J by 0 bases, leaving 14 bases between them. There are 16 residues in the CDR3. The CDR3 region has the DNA TGTGCCAGCAGTCCATCGGGACTATTCTCTGGAAACACCATATATTTT. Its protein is CASSPSGLFSGNTIYF.

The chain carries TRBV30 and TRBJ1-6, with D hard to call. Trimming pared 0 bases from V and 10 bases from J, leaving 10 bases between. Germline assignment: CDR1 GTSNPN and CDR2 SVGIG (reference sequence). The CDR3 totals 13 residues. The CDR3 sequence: CAWSVTERSPLHF. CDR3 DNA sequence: TGTGCCTGGAGTGTCACAGAGCGGTCACCCCTCCACTTT.

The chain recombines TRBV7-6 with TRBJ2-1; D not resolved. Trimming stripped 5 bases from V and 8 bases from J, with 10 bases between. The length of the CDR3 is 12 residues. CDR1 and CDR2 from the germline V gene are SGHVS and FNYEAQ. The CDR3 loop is CASSVPGYEQFF. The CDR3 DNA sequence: TGTGCCAGCAGCGTCCCAGGTTATGAGCAGTTCTTC.

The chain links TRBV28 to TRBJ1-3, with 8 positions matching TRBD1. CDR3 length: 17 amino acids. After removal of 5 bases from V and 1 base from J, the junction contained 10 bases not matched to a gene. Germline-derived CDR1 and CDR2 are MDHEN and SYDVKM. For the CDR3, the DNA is TGTGCCAGCAGTCTTACCCGGACAGGGAAATCTGGAAACACCATATATTTT. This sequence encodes CASSLTRTGKSGNTIYF.

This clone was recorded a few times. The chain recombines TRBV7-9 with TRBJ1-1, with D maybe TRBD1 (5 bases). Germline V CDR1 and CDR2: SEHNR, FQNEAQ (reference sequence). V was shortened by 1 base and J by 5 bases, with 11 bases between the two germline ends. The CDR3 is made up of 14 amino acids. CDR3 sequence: CASSLGGGGTEAFF. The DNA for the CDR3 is TGTGCCAGCAGCTTAGGCGGGGGTGGAACTGAAGCTTTCTTT.

CDR3 sequence reads: CASSTDRWDSPLHF. The CDR3, as DNA: TGTGCCAGCAGTACAGACAGGTGGGATTCACCCCTCCACTTT. The genes are TRBV6-5 and TRBJ1-6, with D possibly TRBD1 on 6 matching bases. The CDR3 has 14 amino acids. Germline loops: CDR1 MNHEY, CDR2 SVGAGI. V lost 5 bases and J 8 bases, leaving 13 bases between the germline ends.